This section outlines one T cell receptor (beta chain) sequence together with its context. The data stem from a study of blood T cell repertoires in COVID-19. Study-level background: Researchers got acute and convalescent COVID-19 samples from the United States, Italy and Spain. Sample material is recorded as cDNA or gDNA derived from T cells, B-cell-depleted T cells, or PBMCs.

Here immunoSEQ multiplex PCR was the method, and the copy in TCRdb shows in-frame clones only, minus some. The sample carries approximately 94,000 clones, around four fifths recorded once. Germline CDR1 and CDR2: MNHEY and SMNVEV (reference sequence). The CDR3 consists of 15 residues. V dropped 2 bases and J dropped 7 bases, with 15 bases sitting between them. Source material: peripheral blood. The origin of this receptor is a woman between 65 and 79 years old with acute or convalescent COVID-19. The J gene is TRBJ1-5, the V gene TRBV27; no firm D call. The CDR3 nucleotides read TGTGCCAGCAGTTTACTGGGAGGAGAAGGGCAGCCCCAGCATTTT. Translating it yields CASSLLGGEGQPQHF.